This TCR beta chain was sequenced during a study of T cell repertoires in cytomegalovirus infection (dated by TCRdb to the late 2010s). Study-wide context: Alongside well-studied HLA-B-restricted epitopes, the peptide stimulations were aimed at recently identified HLA-C-restricted CMV epitopes, whose presentation resists viral immunomodulation. Donor HLA type was relevant to the analysis, because carriage of CMV infection together with the matching HLA type was indicated by public TCR beta signatures. General conclusions and limits of the study: In the ex vivo response, HLA-C-restricted CMV-specific TCR beta clonotypes were dominant, and in two of eight donors the single most frequent clonotype came from this HLA-C-restricted group. In both this cohort and an independent roughly 350-donor cohort, the cumulative frequency of public TCR beta family members distinguished carriers of CMV infection plus the relevant HLA type.

This clonotype was seen more than once but under ten times. What antigen it recognizes has not been identified. Base qualities are not provided; no much larger clone lies one nucleotide away. The treatment or condition label of this sample denotes: in vitro stimulation with specific CMV peptide epitopes to enrich CMV-specific T cells. Sequenced using an Illumina HiSeq 1500. TCRdb reanalyzed the raw reads on its own, using fastp at Q25 for trimming and MiXCR for clone calling, and kept in-frame beta chains. Entries that share a CDR3 protein sequence are merged under the most common genes and DNA. This sample is represented by some 480,000 distinct CDR3 sequences; 30% to 40% of them were singletons. 15% to 20% of the sample belongs to the ten largest clones. V is reduced by 7 bases and J by 0 bases, leaving a spacing of 17 bases between them. The CDR3 contains 16 residues, cysteine and phenylalanine counted. Only the CDR3 DNA stays, 48 bases, in frame from base 1.

In this chain, TRBV12-3 or TRBV12-4 is recombined with TRBJ2-3; no D segment can be confidently identified. This TCR came from a human donor in good health (CMV status not recorded). Some clones in this sample may be carry-over from other donors' samples. Material: cultured PBMCs, obtained from culture after CMV antigen stimulation. In nucleotide form, the sequence is TGTGCCAGCATGGGTCTCGAACCATCTAGCACAGATACGCAGTATTTT. Its amino acids are CASMGLEPSSTDTQYF.